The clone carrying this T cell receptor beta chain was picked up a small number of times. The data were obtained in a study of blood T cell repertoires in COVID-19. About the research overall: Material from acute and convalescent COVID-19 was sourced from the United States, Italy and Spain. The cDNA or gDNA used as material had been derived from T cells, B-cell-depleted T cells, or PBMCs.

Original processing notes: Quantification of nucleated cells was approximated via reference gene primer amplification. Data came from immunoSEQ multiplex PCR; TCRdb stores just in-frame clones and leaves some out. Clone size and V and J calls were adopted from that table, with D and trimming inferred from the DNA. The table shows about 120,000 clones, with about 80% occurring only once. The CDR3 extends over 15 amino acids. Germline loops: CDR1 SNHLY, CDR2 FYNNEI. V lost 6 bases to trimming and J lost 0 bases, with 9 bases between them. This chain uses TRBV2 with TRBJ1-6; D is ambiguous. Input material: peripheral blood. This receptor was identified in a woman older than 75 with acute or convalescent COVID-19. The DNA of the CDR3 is TGTGCCAGCAGGGAGAGGAGCTCCTATAATTCACCCCTCCACTTT. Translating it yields CASRERSSYNSPLHF.